This TCR beta chain was found in a study of T-cell memory formation after mild COVID-19. Across the whole study: Largely, TCR clusters stayed within a single donor. Study-level results: Contracting clones from day 15 to 85 had balanced CD4/CD8; later expanders favoured CD4+. Memory sampled before infection contained some responding clones, suggesting cross-reactive memory joined.

This clonotype was detected only a few times. Its specificity is unknown. V shed 2 bases and J 4 bases; nucleotides not matched to a gene: 5. CDR3 length equals 17 residues. CDR1 SGHRS and CDR2 YFSETQ come from the germline V gene. Each CDR3 protein is one row after TCRdb ran MiXCR on the 5' RACE reads. The sample holds about 440,000 distinct CDR3 sequences, approximately 20% seen once. The receptor comes from an adult woman who had mild COVID-19 (a few samples of this study predate the infection). Cell type and time point are not known. Specimen: PBMCs or a T cell subset sorted from them (not recorded which). V usage is TRBV5-1 and J usage is TRBJ2-1, with TRBD2 matching 14 bases. CDR3 in amino acids: CASSLGLAGGRYNEQFF. In DNA, the CDR3 is TGCGCCAGCAGCTTAGGACTAGCGGGGGGTCGGTACAATGAGCAGTTCTTC.